This paragraph reports one T cell receptor beta chain. Which antigen it targets is not known. Per-base qualities were not stored, and no clone one base away is much larger. The entry originates in a study of multiple sclerosis patients with progressive multifocal leukoencephalopathy (dated by TCRdb to the late 2010s). For the wider study: The study examined peripheral T and B cells of MS patients who developed PML (4 under natalizumab, 1 after alemtuzumab) and treated patients who did not. Two patients on natalizumab who later developed PML were tracked over time from before therapy, through 6 and 12 months, up to PML onset. The study aimed to detect JC virus-specific or public T-cell expansions arising at the time of PML onset. What the work shows at the level of the full study, not this receptor alone: Only PML patients had TRB clones above 0.5% frequency, but the clones expanded at PML onset were already present before and during natalizumab therapy. Most PML patients had lower normalized Shannon entropy, suggesting less diverse TRB repertoires, while values in the natalizumab-treated controls sat near 1. With only a small, descriptive cohort, it remained unclear whether the findings reflect JC virus infection or general immunocompromise. At the time PML developed, no common TRBV or TRBJ gene usage or preferential TRBV-TRBJ pairings were detected. Analysis was restricted to peripheral blood, although for natalizumab-associated PML, cerebrospinal fluid or brain lymphocytes might be more informative.

What this sample's time point label stands for: about 13 months of natalizumab therapy. This sample's treatment or condition label indicates: on natalizumab therapy at sampling. A few MS patients treated with natalizumab who did not develop PML were sampled longitudinally as controls. Every listed patient had received interferon beta before, and every PML patient was female. Blood samples at T1 and T2 were obtained at 6 and 12 months of natalizumab therapy, respectively. Ficoll-Hypaque density gradient centrifugation was used to isolate peripheral blood mononuclear cells. V is reduced by 3 bases and J by 2 bases, leaving a spacing of 11 bases between them. Inclusive of the bounding cysteine and phenylalanine, the CDR3 is 15 residues long. Left in the record is the CDR3 DNA by itself, 45 bases read in frame from the first base. The germline V gene provides CDR1 SGHAT and CDR2 FQNNGV. TRB CDR3 regions were amplified from genomic DNA with the immunoSEQ two-step multiplex PCR at survey-level depth. To estimate template counts and remove amplification bias, each PCR was spiked with synthetic inline TR CDR3 controls covering all V-J pairings. Reads went through processing to reduce amplification and sequencing bias, and quantification was done against synthetic TR CDR3 analogs. In the original analysis: Raw data were processed in ImmunoSEQ Analyzer, with out-of-frame sequences and CDR3s containing stop codons removed, and gene names were assigned according to IMGT nomenclature. Normalized Shannon entropy, defined as 1 minus Pielou's evenness, served as the summary measure of repertoire diversity. Only TRB sequences sharing the V gene, the J gene and the CDR3 were counted as identical. Public PML clonotypes were CDR3s found in two or more PML-onset samples but not found earlier, in controls, or in public databases. Skylign with the observed count method was used to analyze CDR3 amino acid composition at each position. The table was pulled from immuneACCESS by TCRdb, which kept in-frame rearrangements only. Such tables lose some clones; where checked, under half of the loss comes from unresolved V genes, and the rest has no known cause. V and J calls and clone size follow that table, whereas D and trimming were derived from the DNA. Here the sample has tens of thousands of clones; 90% occur a single time. Of the sample, 1.3% falls within the top ten clones.

This sequence was found in a human donor with multiple sclerosis. The rearrangement combines TRBV11-2 with TRBJ1-3; no D gene is confidently identified. The specimen comprised PBMCs, sampled from a patient treated with natalizumab. Here is the DNA: TGTGCCAGCAGCTTTCAGAGCGGGCCTGGAAACACCATATATTTT. Its amino acids are CASSFQSGPGNTIYF.